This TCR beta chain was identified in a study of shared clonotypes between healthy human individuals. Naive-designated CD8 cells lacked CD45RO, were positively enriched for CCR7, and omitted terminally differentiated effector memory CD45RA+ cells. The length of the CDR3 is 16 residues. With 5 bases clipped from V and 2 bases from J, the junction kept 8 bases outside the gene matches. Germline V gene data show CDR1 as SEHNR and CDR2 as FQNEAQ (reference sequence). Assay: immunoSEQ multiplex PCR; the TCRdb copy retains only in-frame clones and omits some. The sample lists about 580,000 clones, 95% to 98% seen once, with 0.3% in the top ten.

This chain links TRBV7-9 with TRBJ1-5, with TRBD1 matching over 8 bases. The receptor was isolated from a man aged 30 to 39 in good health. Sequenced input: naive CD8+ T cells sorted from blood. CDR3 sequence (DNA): TGTGCCAGCAGCACCCAAACAGGGGGTGGCAATCAGCCCCAGCATTTT. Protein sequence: CASSTQTGGGNQPQHF.